This TCR beta chain stems from a study of control samples from healthy donors and cancer patients. With 3 bases removed from V and 1 base from J, the gap between germline ends came to 10 bases. CDR1 and CDR2 from the germline V gene are GTSNPN and SVGIG (reference sequence). CDR3 length: 14 residues. Clones were sequenced by immunoSEQ multiplex PCR, and TCRdb holds only the in-frame ones, with some missing. The sample shows some 87,000 clones, 75% to 95% of them seen only once. The TCR originated in a young man in good health. This chain connects TRBV30 to TRBJ1-3; D may be TRBD1 (5 bases). Sequencing used blood. DNA for the CDR3: TGTGCCTGGAGCCAACAGGTTTCTGGAAACACCATATATTTT. As protein: CAWSQQVSGNTIYF.